The 2 T cell receptor beta chains below all came from one sample that was sequenced in a study of blood T cell repertoires in COVID-19. The data were produced by immunoSEQ multiplex PCR, yet TCRdb's version contains in-frame clones alone and is incomplete. The top ten hold more than 2% of the sample, which has 250,000 or so clones, roughly 83% seen once. The sample was PBMCs or T cells enriched from blood (not recorded which). The receptors were sampled from a woman between 45 and 60 years old who had recovered from COVID-19.

The J gene is TRBJ1-2, the V gene TRBV9, with D uncertain. Looked up from germline, CDR1 is SGDLS and CDR2 is YYNGEE. The CDR3 loop spans 15 amino acids. The V gene lost 2 bases and the J gene lost 4 bases, with 15 bases spanning the gap. The CDR3 here is CASSVGGGIGYGYTF. The CDR3 coding sequence is TGTGCCAGCAGCGTTGGAGGAGGCATTGGCTATGGCTACACCTTC. Variable domain in full (rest from reference TRBV9 and TRBJ1-2): DSGVTQTPKHLITATGQRVTLRCSPRSGDLSVYWYQQSLDQGLQFLIQYYNGEERAKGNILERFSAQQFPDLHSELNLSSLELGDSALYFCASSVGGGIGYGYTFGSGTRLTVV.

The chain uses TRBV4-3 and TRBJ2-2, with TRBD1 as a possible D gene (6 bases). Germline CDR1 reads LGHNA; CDR2 reads YSLEER. V was pared by 4 bases and J by 8 bases, with 17 bases between. This CDR3 spans 15 amino acids. The CDR3 nucleotides read TGCGCCAGCAGCCGCGCGTCCACAGGGACGGGGGAGCTGTTTTTT. It yields the protein CASSRASTGTGELFF.